This T cell receptor beta chain was retrieved from a study of CD8 T cells in Susac syndrome. Turning to the study itself: When their blood was taken, the Susac syndrome patients had either not yet had any therapy, were taking corticosteroids, or were taking intravenous immunoglobulin alone.

Germline V lookup: CDR1 MGHRA, CDR2 YSYEKL. CDR3 length: 14 residues. Trimming took 2 bases from V and 5 from J, leaving 10 bases between them. RNA in amounts of about 0.45 to 1 ug was reverse transcribed with random hexamers. The authors amplified TCR beta CDR3 across 54 Vbeta and 13 Jbeta using immunoSEQ multiplex PCR. One entry per CDR3 protein results from TCRdb running MiXCR on the immunoSEQ multiplex PCR reads. The sample lists around 53,000 distinct CDR3 sequences, approximately 95% occurring once. The sample consisted of CD8+ T cells from PBMCs. This clonotype was obtained from a human donor with Susac syndrome. The gene calls are TRBV4-1 and TRBJ1-5; no reliable D call. The CDR3 protein is CASSQFGEHQPQHF. The CDR3 DNA reads TGCGCCAGCAGCCAATTCGGCGAGCATCAGCCCCAGCATTTT.